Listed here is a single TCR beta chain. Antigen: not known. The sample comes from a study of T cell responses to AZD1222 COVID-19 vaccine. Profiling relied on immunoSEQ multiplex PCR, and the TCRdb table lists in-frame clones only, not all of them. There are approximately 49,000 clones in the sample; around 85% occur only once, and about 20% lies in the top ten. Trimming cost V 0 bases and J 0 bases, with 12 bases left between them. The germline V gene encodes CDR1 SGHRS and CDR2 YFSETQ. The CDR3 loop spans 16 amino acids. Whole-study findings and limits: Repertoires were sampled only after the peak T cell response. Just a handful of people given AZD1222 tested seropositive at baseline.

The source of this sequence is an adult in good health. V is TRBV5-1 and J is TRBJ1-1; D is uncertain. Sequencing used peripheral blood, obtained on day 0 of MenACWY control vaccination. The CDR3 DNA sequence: TGCGCCAGCAGCTTGGGTAGACCCTCCATGAACACTGAAGCTTTCTTT. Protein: CASSLGRPSMNTEAFF.